Listed here are 30 T cell receptor beta chains from one sample, sequenced in a study of technical replicates of blood from a few donors. TCRdb's copy holds only in-frame clones and misses some; the assay was immunoSEQ multiplex PCR. The sample lists 55,000 to 75,000 clones; roughly 91% were seen once. Sample: PBMCs. These receptors all come from a human donor in good health. Some clones in this sample may be carry-over from other donors' samples.

The V gene is TRBV7-9, the J gene TRBJ1-2; 7 nucleotides line up with TRBD1. The J segment lost 5 bases and the V segment lost 3 bases, leaving 6 bases of the junction unmatched. In germline, CDR1 is SEHNR, CDR2 FQNEAQ (reference sequence). The CDR3 is made up of 14 amino acids. DNA for the CDR3: TGTGCCAGCAGCTTTGGGACAGCCTTATATGGCTACACCTTC. Its translation: CASSFGTALYGYTF.

V is TRBV7-2 and J is TRBJ2-2; D not certain. CDR1 and CDR2 from the germline V gene are SGHTA and FQGNSA. The CDR3 length is 12 residues. Trimming cost V 5 bases and J 6 bases, with 7 bases left between them. CDR3 in DNA: TGTGCCAGCAGCCCCTATCCCGGGGAGCTGTTTTTT. Protein: CASSPYPGELFF.

The chain carries TRBV25-1 and TRBJ2-1, with 7 nucleotides matching TRBD2. CDR1 and CDR2 (germline): MGHDK, SYGVNS. The CDR3 is 14 residues long. Losses at the gene ends were 1 base for V and 13 bases for J; bases not matched to a gene: 10. The CDR3 sequence is CASSESGTIDLQFF. The CDR3 nucleotides read TGTGCCAGCAGTGAATCGGGGACTATTGACCTACAGTTCTTC.

The genes are TRBV4-1 and TRBJ1-2; 7 nucleotides match TRBD1. The V gene's germline CDR1 is MGHRA and CDR2 YSYEKL. Trimming took 2 bases from V and 8 from J; bases not matched to a gene: 2. CDR3 length equals 12 residues. The CDR3 nucleotides read TGCGCCAGCAGCCAAACAGGGGCGGGCTACACCTTC. Amino acids: CASSQTGAGYTF.

The CDR3 sequence: CASSRRGQWSYEQYF. CDR3 sequence (DNA): TGTGCCAGCAGCCGGAGGGGACAGTGGTCCTACGAGCAGTACTTC. This chain connects TRBV13 to TRBJ2-7, with D perhaps matching TRBD1 (7 bases). In germline, CDR1 is PRHDT, CDR2 FYEKMQ (reference sequence). V was pared by 5 bases and J by 1 base, with 15 bases between. CDR3 length equals 15 residues.

The gene calls are TRBV9 and TRBJ1-1; D gene unclear. The germline V gene has CDR1 SGDLS and CDR2 YYNGEE. The CDR3 contains 12 residues. The V gene lost 4 bases and the J gene lost 7 bases, with 11 bases spanning the gap. In DNA, the CDR3 is TGTGCCAGCAGCTATAGCGGCGGTGAAGCTTTCTTT. Translated, it gives CASSYSGGEAFF.

The chain couples TRBV21-1 to TRBJ2-7; the listed D gene, TRBD1, was not tested against the DNA. TRBV21-1 is a documented pseudogene. The CDR3 is made up of 14 amino acids. This CDR3 reads CAKDGGQEVPEQYF. CDR3 sequence (DNA): TGTGCCAAGGATGGAGGACAGGAAGTCCCCGAGCAGTACTTC.

There are a few counts of this clone. The chain links TRBV11-2 to TRBJ2-2, with a tentative D call TRBD2 (5 bases). The germline V gene encodes CDR1 SGHAT and CDR2 FQNNGV. V was clipped by 4 bases and J by 5 bases, with 8 bases between them. The length of the CDR3 is 13 residues. CDR3 region: CASSSRETGELFF. The CDR3 bases are TGTGCCAGCAGCTCAAGGGAGACCGGGGAGCTGTTTTTT.

The J gene is TRBJ1-3, the V gene TRBV7-2, with D uncertain. Trimming took 5 bases from V and 0 from J, leaving 17 bases between them. The CDR3 is 17 residues long. The germline gives CDR1 SGHTA, CDR2 FQGNSA. The CDR3 bases are TGTGCCAGCAGCCTCACGATCAGGTCTACCTCTGGAAACACCATATATTTT. This encodes CASSLTIRSTSGNTIYF.

The rearrangement uses TRBV29-1 and TRBJ1-1; D ambiguous. Germline V CDR1 and CDR2: SQVTM, ANQGSEA. The CDR3 loop spans 13 amino acids. Trimming cost V 2 bases and J 1 base, with 8 bases left between them. CDR3 nucleotide sequence: TGCAGCGTTGAACGGGTGGAGAACACTGAAGCTTTCTTT. Translating gives CSVERVENTEAFF. Filled out from reference TRBV29-1 and TRBJ1-1, the complete variable domain reads SAVISQKPSRDICQRGTSLTIQCQVDSQVTMMFWYRQQPGQSLTLIATANQGSEATYESGFVIDKFPISRPNLTFSTLTVSNMSPEDSSIYLCSVERVENTEAFFGQGTRLTVV.

Here the CDR3 reads CSVKPGTASTDTQYF. The DNA for the CDR3 is TGCAGCGTTAAGCCCGGGACAGCTAGCACAGATACGCAGTATTTT. The chain joins TRBV29-1 to TRBJ2-3, with 7 nucleotides matching TRBD1. This CDR3 region has 15 residues. V was clipped by 5 bases and J by 0 bases; unmatched bases: 8. Per the germline V gene, CDR1 is SQVTM and CDR2 is ANQGSEA.

The V call is TRBV5-6, the J call TRBJ2-3; D may be TRBD1 (5 bases). The CDR3 is made up of 13 amino acids. CDR1 SGHDT and CDR2 YYEEEE come from the germline V gene. The V and J ends lost 1 base and 6 bases respectively, with 9 bases between them. CDR3 sequence (DNA): TGTGCCAGCAGCTTGCCAGGGCCGGATACGCAGTATTTT. This encodes CASSLPGPDTQYF.

V and J are TRBV2 and TRBJ2-2, with D maybe TRBD1 (5 bases). The CDR3 has 15 residues. The germline CDR1 and CDR2 sequences are SNHLY and FYNNEI. V shed 2 bases and J shed 1 base, with 8 bases lying between them. This CDR3 reads CASSESQGNTGELFF. Written as DNA, the CDR3 is TGTGCCAGCAGTGAATCCCAGGGGAACACCGGGGAGCTGTTTTTT.

The rearrangement links TRBV19 to TRBJ2-7, with D maybe TRBD2 (5 bases). Germline values: CDR1 LNHDA, CDR2 SQIVND (reference sequence). Trimming removed 4 bases at V and 5 bases at J, with 15 bases between. This CDR3 spans 14 amino acids. CDR3 DNA sequence: TGTGCCAGTAGTAGGGCAGGACTCCTAAACGAGCAGTACTTC. It yields the protein CASSRAGLLNEQYF.

The J gene is TRBJ1-5, the V gene TRBV19; D is uncertain. Per the germline V gene, CDR1 is LNHDA and CDR2 is SQIVND (reference sequence). CDR3 length: 14 residues. Between the trimmed V and J ends, which lost 5 bases and 0 bases, there was a span of 8 bases. CDR3 sequence reads: CASSYGYSNQPQHF. The CDR3 DNA follows: TGTGCCAGTAGTTACGGGTATAGCAATCAGCCCCAGCATTTT.

This clone was recorded once. The rearrangement joins TRBV12-5 to TRBJ2-7; the D is unclear. The CDR3 length is 12 residues. Germline V gene sequence: CDR1 LGHNT, CDR2 FRNRAP. Trimming cost V 6 bases and J 3 bases, with 9 bases left between them. The CDR3 DNA reads TGTGCTAGTGGGATCGGGTACTACGAGCAGTACTTC. Protein product: CASGIGYYEQYF.

This chain uses TRBV7-3 with TRBJ2-2, with 11 bases fitting TRBD2. Germline V gene sequence: CDR1 SGHTA, CDR2 FQGTGA. J lost 5 bases, V lost 4 bases, and 3 bases had no gene match. The CDR3 is made up of 15 amino acids. As DNA, the CDR3 is TGTGCCAGCAGCTCCACTAGCGGGGGAACCGGGGAGCTGTTTTTT. Amino acid sequence: CASSSTSGGTGELFF.

The chain has TRBV27 and TRBJ2-3; 7 bases are a match to TRBD1. The CDR3 totals 14 residues. Germline V gene lookup returns CDR1 MNHEY and CDR2 SMNVEV (reference sequence). The J segment lost 1 base and the V segment lost 6 bases, leaving 4 bases of the junction unmatched. The chain's CDR3 is CASSLGTGTDTQYF. CDR3 coding DNA: TGTGCCAGCAGCTTGGGGACAGGCACAGATACGCAGTATTTT.

CDR3 coding DNA: TGTGCCAGCAGAAACCGGGCCAGGGGTTTCGAGCAGTACTTC. Its protein product is CASRNRARGFEQYF. The chain has TRBV27 and TRBJ2-7; D may be TRBD1 (6 bases). V was trimmed by 6 bases and J by 6 bases, leaving 18 bases between them. The CDR3 is 14 amino acids. Germline CDR1 reads MNHEY; CDR2 reads SMNVEV (reference sequence).

The rearrangement links TRBV14 to TRBJ2-5; D uncertain. The CDR3 sequence is 14 residues long. The V and J ends lost 5 bases and 5 bases respectively, with 15 bases between them. Germline lookup yields CDR1 SGHDN and CDR2 FVKESK. The CDR3 loop is CASSTLISRETQYF. The CDR3 DNA is TGTGCCAGCAGCACTTTGATATCGCGGGAGACCCAGTACTTC. Based on the CDR3 plus reference TRBV14 and TRBJ2-5, the full variable domain is EAGVTQFPSHSVIEKGQTVTLRCDPISGHDNLYWYRRVMGKEIKFLLHFVKESKQDESGMPNNRFLAERTGGTYSTLKVQPAELEDSGVYFCASSTLISRETQYFGPGTRLLVL.

This rearrangement joins TRBV15 to TRBJ2-7; D remains unclear. Germline V gives CDR1 LNHNV, CDR2 YYDKDF (reference sequence). The V end lost 0 bases, the J end lost 0 bases, and 3 bases lay between the germline ends. This CDR3 spans 13 amino acids. Here the CDR3 DNA reads TGTGCCACCAGCAGAGACGGCTCCTACGAGCAGTACTTC. Translated, it gives CATSRDGSYEQYF. Looking up the rest from reference TRBV15 and TRBJ2-7 gives the full variable domain: DAMVIQNPRYQVTQFGKPVTLSCSQTLNHNVMYWYQQKSSQAPKLLFHYYDKDFNNEADTPDNFQSRRPNTSFCFLDIRSPGLGDTAMYLCATSRDGSYEQYFGPGTRLTVT.

The rearrangement uses TRBV6-5 and TRBJ1-1; D unclear. There are 13 residues in the CDR3. Trimming removed 1 base at V and 1 base at J, with 4 bases between. CDR1 and CDR2 from the germline V gene are MNHEY and SVGAGI. The CDR3 region is CASSYWQNTEAFF. CDR3 coding DNA: TGTGCCAGCAGTTACTGGCAGAACACTGAAGCTTTCTTT.

The chain recombines TRBV9 with TRBJ2-1, with D perhaps TRBD2 (6 bases). Germline V lookup: CDR1 SGDLS, CDR2 YYNGEE. The CDR3 runs 16 residues. Trimming removed 0 bases from V and 0 bases from J, with 10 bases in between. The CDR3 is CASSVVAGSSYNEQFF. Here the CDR3 DNA reads TGTGCCAGCAGCGTAGTTGCGGGGAGCTCCTACAATGAGCAGTTCTTC.

The V and J genes are TRBV15 and TRBJ2-3; a weak D match, TRBD2 (7 bases). CDR1 LNHNV and CDR2 YYDKDF come from the germline V gene (reference sequence). The CDR3 is 16 residues long. The V end lost 1 base, the J end lost 2 bases, and 13 bases lay between the germline ends. CDR3 DNA: TGTGCCACCAGCAGAGGATCGGGGGGCCCCACAGATACGCAGTATTTT. It translates to CATSRGSGGPTDTQYF.

V usage is TRBV4-2 and J usage is TRBJ1-1; TRBD1 aligns across 7 bases. The CDR3 spans 15 residues. The V gene's germline CDR1 is LGHNA and CDR2 YNFKEQ. The J segment lost 7 bases and the V segment lost 3 bases, leaving 11 bases of the junction unmatched. The CDR3 loop reads CASSQAQQGTFEAFF. DNA for the CDR3: TGTGCCAGCAGCCAGGCCCAACAGGGGACATTTGAAGCTTTCTTT.

The chain uses TRBV19 and TRBJ1-2; D is perhaps TRBD1 (5 bases). Germline CDR1 LNHDA, CDR2 SQIVND (reference sequence). The CDR3 has 14 residues. V dropped 3 bases and J dropped 5 bases, with 13 bases sitting between them. The DNA for the CDR3 is TGTGCCAGTAGTATGGGGGGAGTAGGGTATGGCTACACCTTC. It encodes CASSMGGVGYGYTF.

The rearrangement uses TRBV29-1 and TRBJ2-2; 11 bases agree with TRBD2. The V gene end was trimmed by 4 bases and the J gene end by 4 bases; junction bases not matched to a gene: 8. Germline V gives CDR1 SQVTM, CDR2 ANQGSEA. This CDR3 contains 16 residues. The CDR3, as DNA: TGCAGCGTTGGATCTAGCGGGAGGCCCTTCACCGGGGAGCTGTTTTTT. Protein: CSVGSSGRPFTGELFF.

The V and J genes are TRBV7-2 and TRBJ1-1; D is possibly TRBD1 (5 bases). V was cut by 1 base and J by 8 bases, with 14 bases left in between. Germline V gene sequence: CDR1 SGHTA, CDR2 FQGNSA. The CDR3 is 14 amino acids. The CDR3 coding sequence is TGTGCCAGCAGCTTAGGCGGCCCCCCAGGGGAAGCTTTCTTT. Translated: CASSLGGPPGEAFF.

V is TRBV12-5 and J is TRBJ1-1; D remains unclear. CDR1 LGHNT and CDR2 FRNRAP come from the germline V gene. V was cut by 7 bases and J by 4 bases, with 7 bases left in between. The CDR3 is made up of 11 amino acids. The CDR3 region is CASAYTTEAFF. CDR3 sequence (DNA): TGTGCTAGTGCTTACACCACTGAAGCTTTCTTT.

The chain couples TRBV25-1 to TRBJ1-1; TRBD1 agrees at 8 bases. Germline CDR1 reads MGHDK; CDR2 reads SYGVNS. Trimming at V came to 6 bases and at J to 1 base, leaving 4 bases not matched to a gene. The CDR3 has 14 residues. The CDR3 region is CASRRGTGNTEAFF. DNA for the CDR3: TGTGCCAGCAGGAGGGGGACAGGGAACACTGAAGCTTTCTTT.